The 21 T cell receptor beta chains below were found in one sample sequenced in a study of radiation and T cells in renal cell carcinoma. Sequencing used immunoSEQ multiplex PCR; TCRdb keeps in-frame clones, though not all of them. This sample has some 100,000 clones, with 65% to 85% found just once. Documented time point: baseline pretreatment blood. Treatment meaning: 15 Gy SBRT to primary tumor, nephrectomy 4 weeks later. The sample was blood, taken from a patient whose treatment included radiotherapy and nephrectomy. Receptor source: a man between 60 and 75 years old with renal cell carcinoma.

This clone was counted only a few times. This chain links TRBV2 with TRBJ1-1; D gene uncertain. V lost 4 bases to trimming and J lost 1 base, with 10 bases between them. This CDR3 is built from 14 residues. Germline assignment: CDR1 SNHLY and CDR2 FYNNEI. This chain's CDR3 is CASSVHTKNTEAFF. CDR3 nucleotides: TGTGCCAGCAGTGTTCACACCAAGAACACTGAAGCTTTCTTT.

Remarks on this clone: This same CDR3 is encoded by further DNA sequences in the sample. The CDR3 is CASSLGGSSDTQYF. CDR3 nucleotide sequence: TGTGCCAGCAGCTTGGGCGGGAGTTCAGATACGCAGTATTTT. This chain connects TRBV7-9 to TRBJ2-3, with 7 bases that match TRBD2. Germline-derived CDR1 and CDR2 are SEHNR and FQNEAQ (reference sequence). After removal of 3 bases from V and 4 bases from J, the junction contained 4 bases not matched to a gene. The CDR3 length is 14 residues.

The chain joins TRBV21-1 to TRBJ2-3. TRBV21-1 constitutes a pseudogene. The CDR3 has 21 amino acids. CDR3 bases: TGTGCCAGCAGCAACAAAGCCGGTTACGACACGAGGGGCAAGGGGACAGATACGCAGTATTTT. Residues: CASSNKAGYDTRGKGTDTQYF.

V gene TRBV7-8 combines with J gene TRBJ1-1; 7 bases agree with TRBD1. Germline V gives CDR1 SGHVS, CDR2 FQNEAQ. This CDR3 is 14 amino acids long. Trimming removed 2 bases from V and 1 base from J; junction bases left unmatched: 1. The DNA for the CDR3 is TGTGCCAGCAGCTTATCAGGGGGGAACACTGAAGCTTTCTTT. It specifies CASSLSGGNTEAFF.

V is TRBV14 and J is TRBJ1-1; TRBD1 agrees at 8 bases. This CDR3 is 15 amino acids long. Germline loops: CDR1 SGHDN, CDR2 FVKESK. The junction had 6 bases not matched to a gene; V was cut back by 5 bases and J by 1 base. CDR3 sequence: CASSVGQGGNTEAFF. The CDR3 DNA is TGTGCCAGCAGCGTAGGACAGGGTGGGAACACTGAAGCTTTCTTT.

As DNA, the CDR3 is TGTGCCAGCAGCAACGGCGCTGGGAGAATAATTTTCACAGATACGCAGTATTTT. Protein sequence: CASSNGAGRIIFTDTQYF. The V gene is TRBV5-6, the J gene TRBJ2-3; TRBD2 is a possible D gene (5 bases). Germline lookup yields CDR1 SGHDT and CDR2 YYEEEE. V lost 4 bases to trimming and J lost 2 bases, with 23 bases between them. The CDR3 has 18 amino acids.

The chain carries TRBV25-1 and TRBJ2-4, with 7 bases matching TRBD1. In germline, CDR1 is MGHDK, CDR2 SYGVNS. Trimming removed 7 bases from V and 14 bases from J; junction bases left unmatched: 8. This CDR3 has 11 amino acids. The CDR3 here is CASKGTAKEYF. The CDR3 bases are TGTGCCAGCAAAGGGACAGCCAAGGAGTACTTC. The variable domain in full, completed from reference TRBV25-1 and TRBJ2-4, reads EADIYQTPRYLVIGTGKKITLECSQTMGHDKMYWYQQDPGMELHLIHYSYGVNSTEKGDLSSESTVSRIRTEHFPLTLESARPSHTSQYLCASKGTAKEYFGAGTRLSVL.

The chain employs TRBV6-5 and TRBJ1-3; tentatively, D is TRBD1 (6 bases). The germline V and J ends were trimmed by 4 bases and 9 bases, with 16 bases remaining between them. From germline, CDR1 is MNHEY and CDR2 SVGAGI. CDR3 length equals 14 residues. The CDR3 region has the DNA TGTGCCAGCAGTTCCCGCGGAGGGGGGAGCACCATATATTTT. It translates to CASSSRGGGSTIYF.

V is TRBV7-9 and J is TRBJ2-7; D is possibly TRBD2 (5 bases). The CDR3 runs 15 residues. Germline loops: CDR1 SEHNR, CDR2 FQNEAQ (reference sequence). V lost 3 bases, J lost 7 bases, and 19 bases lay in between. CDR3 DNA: TGTGCCAGCAGCTTCTTCGTGGGAGCGCCTTTGGAGCAGTACTTC. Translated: CASSFFVGAPLEQYF.

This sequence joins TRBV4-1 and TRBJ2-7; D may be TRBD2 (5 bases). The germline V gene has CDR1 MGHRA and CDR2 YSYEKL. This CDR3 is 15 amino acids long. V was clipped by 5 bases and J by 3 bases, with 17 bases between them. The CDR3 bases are TGCGCCAGCAGCTACACTGATTTAGGAGGCTACGAGCAGTACTTC. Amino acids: CASSYTDLGGYEQYF.

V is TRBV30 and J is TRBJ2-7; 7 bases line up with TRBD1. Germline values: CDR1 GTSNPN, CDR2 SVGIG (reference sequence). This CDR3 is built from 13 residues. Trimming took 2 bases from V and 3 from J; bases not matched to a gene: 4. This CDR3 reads CAWSPDRDYEQYF. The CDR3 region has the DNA TGTGCCTGGAGTCCCGACAGGGACTACGAGCAGTACTTC.

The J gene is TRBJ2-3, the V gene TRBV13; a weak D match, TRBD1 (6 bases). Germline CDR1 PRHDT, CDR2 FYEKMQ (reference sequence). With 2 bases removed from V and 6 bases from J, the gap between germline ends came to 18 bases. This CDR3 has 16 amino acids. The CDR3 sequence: CASSLRPYRQVDTQYF. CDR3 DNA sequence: TGTGCCAGCAGCTTAAGACCTTACAGACAGGTGGATACGCAGTATTTT.

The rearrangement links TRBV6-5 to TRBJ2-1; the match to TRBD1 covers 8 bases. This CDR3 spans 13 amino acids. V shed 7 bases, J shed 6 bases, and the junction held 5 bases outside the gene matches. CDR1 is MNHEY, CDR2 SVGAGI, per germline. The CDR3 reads CASKRTGTNEQFF. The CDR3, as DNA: TGTGCCAGCAAGCGGACAGGGACCAATGAGCAGTTCTTC.

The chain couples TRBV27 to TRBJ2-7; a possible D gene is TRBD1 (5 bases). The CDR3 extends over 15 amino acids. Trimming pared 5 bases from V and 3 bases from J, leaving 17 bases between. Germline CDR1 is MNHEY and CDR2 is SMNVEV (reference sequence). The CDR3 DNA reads TGTGCCAGCAGTCCCGGTGTGGGGCATCACTACGAGCAGTACTTC. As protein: CASSPGVGHHYEQYF.

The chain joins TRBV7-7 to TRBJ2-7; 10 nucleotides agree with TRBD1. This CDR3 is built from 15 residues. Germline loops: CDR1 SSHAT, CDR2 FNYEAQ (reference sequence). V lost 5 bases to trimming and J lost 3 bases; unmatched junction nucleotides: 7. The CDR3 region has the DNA TGTGCCAGCAGCGCCGGTGGGACAGGGGACTACGAGCAGTACTTC. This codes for CASSAGGTGDYEQYF. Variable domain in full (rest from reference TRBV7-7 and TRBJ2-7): GAGVSQSPRYKVTKRGQDVTLRCDPISSHATLYWYQQALGQGPEFLTYFNYEAQPDKSGLPSDRFSAERPEGSISTLTIQRTEQRDSAMYRCASSAGGTGDYEQYFGPGTRLTVT.

Here the CDR3 DNA reads TGTGCCAGCAGCTTAGGAGGGACAGTTTCATATCAGCCCCAGCATTTT. It codes for CASSLGGTVSYQPQHF. The chain combines TRBV7-2 with TRBJ1-5; 7 bases agree with TRBD1. CDR1 SGHTA and CDR2 FQGNSA come from the germline V gene. The CDR3 runs 16 residues. V was clipped by 1 base and J by 5 bases; unmatched bases: 8.

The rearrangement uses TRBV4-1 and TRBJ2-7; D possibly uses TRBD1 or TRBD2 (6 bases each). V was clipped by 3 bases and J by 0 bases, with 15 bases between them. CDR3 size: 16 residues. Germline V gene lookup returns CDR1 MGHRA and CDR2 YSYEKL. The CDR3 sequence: CASSQEGGFGSYEQYF. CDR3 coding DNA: TGCGCCAGCAGCCAGGAGGGGGGATTCGGCTCCTACGAGCAGTACTTC.

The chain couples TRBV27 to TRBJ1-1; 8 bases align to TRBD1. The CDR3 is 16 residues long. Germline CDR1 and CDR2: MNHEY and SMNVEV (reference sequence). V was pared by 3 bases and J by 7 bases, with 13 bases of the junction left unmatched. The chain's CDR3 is CASSLRTGLVLYEAFF. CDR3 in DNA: TGTGCCAGCAGTTTGAGGACAGGGTTGGTCCTCTATGAAGCTTTCTTT.

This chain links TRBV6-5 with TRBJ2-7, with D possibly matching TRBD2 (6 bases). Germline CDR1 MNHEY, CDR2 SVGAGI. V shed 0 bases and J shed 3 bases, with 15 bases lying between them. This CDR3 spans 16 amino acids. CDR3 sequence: CASSYSGYSGLYEQYF. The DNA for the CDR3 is TGTGCCAGCAGTTACTCAGGGTATAGCGGCCTCTACGAGCAGTACTTC.

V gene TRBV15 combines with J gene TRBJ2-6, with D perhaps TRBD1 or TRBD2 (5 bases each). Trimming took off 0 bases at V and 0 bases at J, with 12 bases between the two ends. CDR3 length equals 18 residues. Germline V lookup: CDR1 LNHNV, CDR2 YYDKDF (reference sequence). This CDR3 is CATSRDWDALSGANVLTF. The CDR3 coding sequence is TGTGCCACCAGCAGAGATTGGGACGCGCTCTCTGGGGCCAACGTCCTGACTTTC.

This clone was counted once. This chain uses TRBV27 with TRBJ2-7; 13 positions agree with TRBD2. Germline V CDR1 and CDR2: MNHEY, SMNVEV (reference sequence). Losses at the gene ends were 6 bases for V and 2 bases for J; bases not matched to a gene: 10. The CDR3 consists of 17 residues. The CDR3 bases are TGTGCCAGCAGGAAGGACAGCACTAGCGGGAGGGCCTACGAGCAGTACTTC. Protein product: CASRKDSTSGRAYEQYF.